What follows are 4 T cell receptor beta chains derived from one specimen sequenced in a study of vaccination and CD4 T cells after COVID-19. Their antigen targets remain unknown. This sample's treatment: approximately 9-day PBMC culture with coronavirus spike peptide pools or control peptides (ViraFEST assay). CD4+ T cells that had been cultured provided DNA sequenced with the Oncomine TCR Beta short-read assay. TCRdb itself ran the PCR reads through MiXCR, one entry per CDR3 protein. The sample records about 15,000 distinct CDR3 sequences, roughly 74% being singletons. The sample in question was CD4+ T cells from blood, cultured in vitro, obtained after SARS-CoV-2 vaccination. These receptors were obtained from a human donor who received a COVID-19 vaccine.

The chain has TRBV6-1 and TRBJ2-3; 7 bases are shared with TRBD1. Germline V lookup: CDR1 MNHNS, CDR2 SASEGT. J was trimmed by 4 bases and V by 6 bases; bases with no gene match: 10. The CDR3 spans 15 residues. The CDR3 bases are TGTGCCAGCAGGATGACAGGGACGAGGGCAGATACGCAGTATTTT. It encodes CASRMTGTRADTQYF.

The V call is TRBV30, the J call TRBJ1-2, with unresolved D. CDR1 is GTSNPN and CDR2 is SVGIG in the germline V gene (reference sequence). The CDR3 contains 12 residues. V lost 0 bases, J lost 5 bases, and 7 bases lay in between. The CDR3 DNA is TGTGCCTGGAGTGTAAGCGCGTATGGCTACACCTTC. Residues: CAWSVSAYGYTF.

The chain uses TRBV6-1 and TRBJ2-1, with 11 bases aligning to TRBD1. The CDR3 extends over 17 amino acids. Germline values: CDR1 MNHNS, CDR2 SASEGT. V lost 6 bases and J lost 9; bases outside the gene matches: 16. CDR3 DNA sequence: TGTGCCAGCAGCGGACAGGGGGCGATTCCTACACGCGGTGAGCAGTTCTTC. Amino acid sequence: CASSGQGAIPTRGEQFF.

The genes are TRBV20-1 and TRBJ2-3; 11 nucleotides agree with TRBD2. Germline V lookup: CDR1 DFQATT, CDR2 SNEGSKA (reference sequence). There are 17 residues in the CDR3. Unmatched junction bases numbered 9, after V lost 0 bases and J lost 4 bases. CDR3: CSARDPSSGGAADTQYF. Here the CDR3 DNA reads TGCAGTGCTAGAGATCCTAGTAGCGGGGGGGCCGCAGATACGCAGTATTTT.